This T cell receptor (beta chain) was recovered during a study of cytomegalovirus exposure and HLA in healthy donors. The sample holds one count of this clone. The CDR3 sequence is 16 residues long. V was cut by 7 bases and J by 6 bases, with 19 bases left in between. Germline V gene lookup returns CDR1 MDHEN and CDR2 SYDVKM. It was with 60 Vbeta and 13 Jbeta primers that the PCR ran. Sequencing used immunoSEQ multiplex PCR; TCRdb keeps in-frame clones, though not all of them. The sample records about 130,000 clones, 76% being singletons. The sequenced sample consisted of PBMCs. The rearrangement links TRBV28 to TRBJ1-6; D is uncertain. The sequence came from a man aged 40-49 years in good health and CMV-seronegative. CDR3 loop: CASTTTSTVVNSPLHF. CDR3 DNA: TGTGCCAGCACGACGACGAGTACAGTAGTTAATTCACCCCTCCACTTT.